Each of the 9 T cell receptor beta chains below was sequenced from the same sample in a study of regulatory T cells in long-lasting Graves disease. Arm-PCR with iRepertoire HTBI primers amplified the CDR3 regions for these TCR beta libraries. A single record per CDR3 protein comes from TCRdb applying MiXCR to the multiplex PCR reads. The sample comprises hundreds of thousands of distinct CDR3 sequences, about 22% of which are singletons, and around 7% rests with the top ten. Sample time point: persistent/refractory GD, antithyroid drugs over 5 years with positive TRAb. The TCR library was made from RNA that had been extracted from PBMCs in TRIzol. Sequenced here: peripheral blood mononuclear cells (PBMCs), sampled when the disease was refractory, from a patient treated with antithyroid drugs. The receptors were gathered from a female donor with Graves disease.

In its sample, this clonotype was seen a few times. The rearrangement uses TRBV25-1 and TRBJ1-1, with no clear D. The CDR3 is made up of 16 amino acids. Trimming cost V 3 bases and J 0 bases, with 14 bases left between them. Germline V lookup: CDR1 MGHDK, CDR2 SYGVNS. Written as DNA, the CDR3 is TGTGCCAGCAGTGACCTTCACCTAGAGATGAACACTGAAGCTTTCTTT. This gives the protein CASSDLHLEMNTEAFF.

This clonotype was seen many times. The J gene is TRBJ2-7, the V gene TRBV6-5; D gene unclear. Trimming pared 0 bases from V and 1 base from J, leaving 13 bases between. This CDR3 region has 16 residues. Germline V gives CDR1 MNHEY, CDR2 SVGAGI. The CDR3 nucleotides are TGTGCCAGCAGTTACTCGTCGAGTCGGAGTTCCTACGAGCAGTACTTC. This encodes CASSYSSSRSSYEQYF.

This clonotype has a handful of counts. This chain connects TRBV9 to TRBJ1-1; D is undetermined. V was cut by 1 base and J by 8 bases, with 6 bases left in between. This CDR3 has 11 amino acids. Germline lookup yields CDR1 SGDLS and CDR2 YYNGEE. CDR3 in amino acids: CASSVWIEAFF. The CDR3 nucleotides read TGTGCCAGCAGCGTATGGATCGAAGCTTTCTTT.

This clonotype was seen more than once but under ten times. DNA of the CDR3: TGTGCCAGCAGTTTTGCCGTCGGGACAGGGTCGTCCGGGGAGCTGTTTTTT. Residues: CASSFAVGTGSSGELFF. The chain joins TRBV28 to TRBJ2-2; TRBD1 agrees at 9 bases. V dropped 3 bases and J dropped 6; count of bases not matched to a gene: 11. CDR3 length equals 17 residues. Germline V gene lookup returns CDR1 MDHEN and CDR2 SYDVKM.

This clonotype was seen many times. V usage is TRBV3-1 and J usage is TRBJ2-2; no clear D. The germline V gene encodes CDR1 LGHDT and CDR2 YNNKEL (reference sequence). CDR3 size: 12 residues. V shed 1 base and J shed 5 bases, with 2 bases lying between them. CDR3 region: CASSQGTGELFF. The CDR3 DNA reads as TGTGCCAGCAGCCAAGGAACCGGGGAGCTGTTTTTT.

The chain recombines TRBV3-1 with TRBJ1-5, with 7 bases aligning to TRBD1. The length of the CDR3 is 15 residues. CDR1 and CDR2 from the germline V gene are LGHDT and YNNKEL (reference sequence). V lost 0 bases, J lost 1 base, and 0 bases stayed unmatched. The CDR3 sequence: CASSQEGQSNQPQHF. CDR3 coding DNA: TGTGCCAGCAGCCAAGAGGGACAGAGCAATCAGCCCCAGCATTTT.

This clonotype was seen only a few times. The rearrangement joins TRBV6-1 to TRBJ1-2; D is ambiguous. This CDR3 is 12 amino acids long. Trimming shortened V by 5 bases and J by 8 bases, and 12 bases separated the two germline ends. Germline loops: CDR1 MNHNS, CDR2 SASEGT. In nucleotides, the CDR3 is TGTGCCAGCAGTACCTCAGCGGGGGGCTACACCTTC. Residues: CASSTSAGGYTF.

There are many counts of this clonotype. CDR3 DNA: TGTGCCAGCAGTCCCGGGGCGGTGAACACTGAAGCTTTCTTT. It translates to CASSPGAVNTEAFF. V is TRBV7-9 and J is TRBJ1-1; D is possibly TRBD1 (5 bases). Germline V CDR1 and CDR2: SEHNR, FQNEAQ (reference sequence). V lost 6 bases to trimming and J lost 0 bases, with 11 bases between them. The CDR3 totals 14 residues.

V usage is TRBV4-1 and J usage is TRBJ2-5; TRBD2 is a possible D gene (6 bases). The ends were cut back, 1 base at V and 7 bases at J, with 22 bases in the middle. CDR1 and CDR2 from the germline V gene are MGHRA and YSYEKL. The CDR3 covers 17 residues. Here the CDR3 reads CASSQAIGATPGGTQYF. The CDR3 DNA reads TGCGCCAGCAGCCAAGCTATTGGGGCCACCCCCGGGGGGACCCAGTACTTC.